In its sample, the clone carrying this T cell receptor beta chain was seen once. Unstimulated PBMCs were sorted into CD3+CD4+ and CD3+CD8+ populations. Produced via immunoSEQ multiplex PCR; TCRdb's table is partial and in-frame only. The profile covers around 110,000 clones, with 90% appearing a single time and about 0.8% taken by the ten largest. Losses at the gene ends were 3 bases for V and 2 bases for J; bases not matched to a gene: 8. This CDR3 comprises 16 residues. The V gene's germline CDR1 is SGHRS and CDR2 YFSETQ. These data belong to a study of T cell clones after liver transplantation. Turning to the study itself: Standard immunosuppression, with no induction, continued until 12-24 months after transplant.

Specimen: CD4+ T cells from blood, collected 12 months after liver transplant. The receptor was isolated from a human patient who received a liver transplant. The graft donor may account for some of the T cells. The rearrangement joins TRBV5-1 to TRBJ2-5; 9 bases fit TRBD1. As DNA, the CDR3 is TGCGCCAGCAGCTCGTATGGACAGGGGCCTCAAGAGACCCAGTACTTC. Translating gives CASSSYGQGPQETQYF.